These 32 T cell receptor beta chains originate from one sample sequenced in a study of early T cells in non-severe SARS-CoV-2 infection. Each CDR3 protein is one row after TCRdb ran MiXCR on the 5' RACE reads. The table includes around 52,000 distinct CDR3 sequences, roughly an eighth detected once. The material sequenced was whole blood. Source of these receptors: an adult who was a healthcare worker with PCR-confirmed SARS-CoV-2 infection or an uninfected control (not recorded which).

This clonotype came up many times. CDR3: CSARGAGANTGELFF. The CDR3 DNA is TGCAGCGCCCGGGGGGCAGGGGCGAACACCGGGGAGCTGTTTTTT. V usage is TRBV29-1 and J usage is TRBJ2-2; maybe TRBD2 (7 bases). The V and J ends lost 7 bases and 0 bases respectively, with 15 bases between them. Per the germline V gene, CDR1 is SQVTM and CDR2 is ANQGSEA. The CDR3 is made up of 15 amino acids.

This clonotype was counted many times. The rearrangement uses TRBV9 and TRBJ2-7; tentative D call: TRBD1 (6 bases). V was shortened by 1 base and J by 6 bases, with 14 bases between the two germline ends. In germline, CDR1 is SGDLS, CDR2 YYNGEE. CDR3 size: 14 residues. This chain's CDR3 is CASSVTAGAGEQYF. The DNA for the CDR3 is TGTGCCAGCAGCGTAACCGCAGGGGCTGGCGAGCAGTACTTC. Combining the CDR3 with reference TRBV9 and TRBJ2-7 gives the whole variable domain DSGVTQTPKHLITATGQRVTLRCSPRSGDLSVYWYQQSLDQGLQFLIQYYNGEERAKGNILERFSAQQFPDLHSELNLSSLELGDSALYFCASSVTAGAGEQYFGPGTRLTVT.

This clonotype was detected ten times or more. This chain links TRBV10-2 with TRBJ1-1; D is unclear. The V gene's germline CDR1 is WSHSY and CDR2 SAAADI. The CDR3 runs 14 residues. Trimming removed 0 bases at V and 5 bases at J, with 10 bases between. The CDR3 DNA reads TGCGCCAGCAGTGAGTCAAGGGAGGCAACTGAAGCTTTCTTT. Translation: CASSESREATEAFF.

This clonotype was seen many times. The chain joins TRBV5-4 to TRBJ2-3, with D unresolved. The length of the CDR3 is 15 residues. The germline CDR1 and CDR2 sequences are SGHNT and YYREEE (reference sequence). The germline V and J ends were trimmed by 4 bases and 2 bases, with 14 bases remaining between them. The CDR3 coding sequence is TGTGCCAGCAGCCCCTATTTGGCCTCCACAGATACGCAGTATTTT. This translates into CASSPYLASTDTQYF.

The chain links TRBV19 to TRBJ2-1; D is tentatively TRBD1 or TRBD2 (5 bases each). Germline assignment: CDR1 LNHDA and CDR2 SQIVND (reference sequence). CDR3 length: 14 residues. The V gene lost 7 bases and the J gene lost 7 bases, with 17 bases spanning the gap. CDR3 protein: CASTLGATGNEQFF. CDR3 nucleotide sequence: TGTGCCAGTACCCTCGGGGCCACCGGAAATGAGCAGTTCTTC.

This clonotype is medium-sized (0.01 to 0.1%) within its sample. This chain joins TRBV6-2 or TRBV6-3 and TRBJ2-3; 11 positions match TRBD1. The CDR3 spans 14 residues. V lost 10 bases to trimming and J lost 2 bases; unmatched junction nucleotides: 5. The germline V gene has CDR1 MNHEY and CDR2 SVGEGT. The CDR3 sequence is CAIGTGGLTDTQYF. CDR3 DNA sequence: TGTGCCATCGGGACAGGGGGACTCACAGATACGCAGTATTTT.

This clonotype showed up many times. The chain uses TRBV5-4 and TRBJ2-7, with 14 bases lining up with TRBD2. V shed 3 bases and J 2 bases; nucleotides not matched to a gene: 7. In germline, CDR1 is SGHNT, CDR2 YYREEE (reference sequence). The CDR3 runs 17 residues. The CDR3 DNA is TGTGCCAGCAGCTCCGCGGGACTAGCGGGGGTGACCTACGAGCAGTACTTC. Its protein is CASSSAGLAGVTYEQYF.

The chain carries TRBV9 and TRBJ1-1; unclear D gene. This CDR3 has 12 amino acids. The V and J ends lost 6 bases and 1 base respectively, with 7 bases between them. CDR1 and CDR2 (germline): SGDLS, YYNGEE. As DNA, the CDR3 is TGTGCCAGCAACACCCCGAACACTGAAGCTTTCTTT. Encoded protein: CASNTPNTEAFF.

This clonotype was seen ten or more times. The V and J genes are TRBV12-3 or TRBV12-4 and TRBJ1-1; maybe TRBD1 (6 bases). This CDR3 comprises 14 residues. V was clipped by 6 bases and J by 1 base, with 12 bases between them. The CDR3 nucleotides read TGTGCCAGCAGCTTAAGGGGGAGGAACACTGAAGCTTTCTTT. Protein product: CASSLRGRNTEAFF.

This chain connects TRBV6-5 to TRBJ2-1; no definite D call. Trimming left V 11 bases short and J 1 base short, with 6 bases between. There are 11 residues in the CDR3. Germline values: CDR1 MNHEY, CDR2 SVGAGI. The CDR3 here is CAARSYNEQFF. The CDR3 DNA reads TGTGCCGCCCGATCCTACAATGAGCAGTTCTTC.

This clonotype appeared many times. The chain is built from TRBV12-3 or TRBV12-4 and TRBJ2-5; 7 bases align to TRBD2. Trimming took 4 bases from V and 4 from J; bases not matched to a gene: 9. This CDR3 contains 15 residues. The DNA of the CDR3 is TGTGCCAGCAGTTCCCGGGGCGGGGGAGGAGAGACCCAGTACTTC. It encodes CASSSRGGGGETQYF.

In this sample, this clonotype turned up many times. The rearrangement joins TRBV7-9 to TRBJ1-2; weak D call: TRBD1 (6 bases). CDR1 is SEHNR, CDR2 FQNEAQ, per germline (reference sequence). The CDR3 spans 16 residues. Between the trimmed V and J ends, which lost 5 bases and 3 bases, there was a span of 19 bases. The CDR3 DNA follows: TGTGCCAGCAGCCCAAACCGGGGGCCCTTACACTATGGCTACACCTTC. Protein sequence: CASSPNRGPLHYGYTF.

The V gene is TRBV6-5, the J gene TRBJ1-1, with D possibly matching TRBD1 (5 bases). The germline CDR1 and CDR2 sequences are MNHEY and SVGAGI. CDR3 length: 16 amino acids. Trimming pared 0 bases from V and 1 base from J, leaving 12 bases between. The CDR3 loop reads CASSYSTEAGNTEAFF. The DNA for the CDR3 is TGTGCCAGCAGTTACTCGACAGAGGCGGGGAACACTGAAGCTTTCTTT.

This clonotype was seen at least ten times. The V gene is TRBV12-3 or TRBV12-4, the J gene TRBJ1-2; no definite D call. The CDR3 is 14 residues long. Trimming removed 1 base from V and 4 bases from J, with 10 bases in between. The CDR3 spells CASSLGAGPYGYTF. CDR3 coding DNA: TGTGCCAGCAGTTTAGGGGCCGGACCCTATGGCTACACCTTC.

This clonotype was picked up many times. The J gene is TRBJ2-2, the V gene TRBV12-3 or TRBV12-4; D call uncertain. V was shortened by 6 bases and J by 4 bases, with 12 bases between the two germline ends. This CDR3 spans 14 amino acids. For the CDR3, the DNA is TGTGCCAGCAGGCCTCCTTCTACCACCGGGGAGCTGTTTTTT. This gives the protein CASRPPSTTGELFF.

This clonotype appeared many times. In nucleotides, the CDR3 is TGCAGCGTTGCCCCCCCCAACACCGGGGAGCTGTTTTTT. Its translation: CSVAPPNTGELFF. The chain has TRBV29-1 and TRBJ2-2; no definite D call. Germline CDR1 SQVTM, CDR2 ANQGSEA. This CDR3 is 13 amino acids long. V was shortened by 4 bases and J by 2 bases, with 8 bases between the two germline ends.

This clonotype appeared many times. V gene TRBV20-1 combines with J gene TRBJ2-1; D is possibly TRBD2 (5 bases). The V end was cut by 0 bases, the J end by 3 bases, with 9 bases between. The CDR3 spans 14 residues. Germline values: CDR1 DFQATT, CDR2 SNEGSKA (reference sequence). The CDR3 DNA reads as TGCAGTGCTAGAGAGTTTCGGGGCTACAATGAGCAGTTCTTC. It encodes CSAREFRGYNEQFF.

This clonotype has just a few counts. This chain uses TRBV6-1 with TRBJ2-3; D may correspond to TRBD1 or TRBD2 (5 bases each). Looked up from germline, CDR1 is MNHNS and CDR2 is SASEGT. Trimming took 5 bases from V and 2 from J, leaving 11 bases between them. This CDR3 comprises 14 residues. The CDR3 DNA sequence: TGTGCCAGCAGTCCGGGGCCGACCACAGATACGCAGTATTTT. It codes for CASSPGPTTDTQYF.

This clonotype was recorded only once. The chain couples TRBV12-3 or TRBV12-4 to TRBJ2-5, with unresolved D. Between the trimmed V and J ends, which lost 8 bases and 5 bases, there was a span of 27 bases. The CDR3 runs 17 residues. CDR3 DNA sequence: TGTGCCAGCGGTTCTGTCCAAAAGCCGGGCGGAAGTGAGACCCAGTACTTC. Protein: CASGSVQKPGGSETQYF.

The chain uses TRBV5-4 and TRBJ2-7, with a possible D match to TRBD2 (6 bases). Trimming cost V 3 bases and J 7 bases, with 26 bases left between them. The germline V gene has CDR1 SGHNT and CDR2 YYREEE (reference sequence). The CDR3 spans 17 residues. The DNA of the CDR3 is TGTGCCAGCAGCTCGGGGGTGTTCGGGTCCCCTGAAGGAGAGCAGTACTTC. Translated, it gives CASSSGVFGSPEGEQYF.

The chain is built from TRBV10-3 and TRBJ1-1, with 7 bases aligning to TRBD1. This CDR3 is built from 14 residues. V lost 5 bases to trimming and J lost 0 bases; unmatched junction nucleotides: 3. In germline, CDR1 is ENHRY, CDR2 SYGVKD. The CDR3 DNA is TGTGCCATCAGTCCGGGACAGTTGAACACTGAAGCTTTCTTT. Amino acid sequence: CAISPGQLNTEAFF.

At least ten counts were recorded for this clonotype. The CDR3 region has the DNA TGCAGTGCTCAAAGGCTGCTAGCGGGATCCTACGAGCAGTACTTC. Translation gives CSAQRLLAGSYEQYF. The gene calls are TRBV20-1 and TRBJ2-7, with TRBD2 identical over 9 bases. This CDR3 region has 15 residues. V gave up 5 bases and J gave up 1 base; unmatched junction bases: 9. CDR1 is DFQATT, CDR2 SNEGSKA, per germline (reference sequence).

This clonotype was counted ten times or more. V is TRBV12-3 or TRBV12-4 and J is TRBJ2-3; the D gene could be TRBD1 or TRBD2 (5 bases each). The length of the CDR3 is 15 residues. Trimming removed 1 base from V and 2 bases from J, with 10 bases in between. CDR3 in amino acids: CASSLVQGTTDTQYF. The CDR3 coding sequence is TGTGCCAGCAGTTTAGTTCAAGGGACCACAGATACGCAGTATTTT.

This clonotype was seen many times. Here the CDR3 DNA reads TGTGCCAGCAGTCTCCCCCCGACAGAAGGCTACACCTTC. This sequence encodes CASSLPPTEGYTF. This chain connects TRBV28 to TRBJ1-2; the D gene is possibly TRBD1 (5 bases). This CDR3 contains 13 residues. Trimming took off 5 bases at V and 8 bases at J, with 15 bases between the two ends. The V gene's germline CDR1 is MDHEN and CDR2 SYDVKM.

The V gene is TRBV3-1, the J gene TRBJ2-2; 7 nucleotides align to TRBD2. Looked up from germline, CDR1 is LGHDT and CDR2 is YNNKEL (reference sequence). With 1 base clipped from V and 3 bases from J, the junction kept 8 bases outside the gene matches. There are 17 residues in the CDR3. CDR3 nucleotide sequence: TGTGCCAGCAGCCAAGGAACGGGCGGGAGATACACCGGGGAGCTGTTTTTT. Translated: CASSQGTGGRYTGELFF.

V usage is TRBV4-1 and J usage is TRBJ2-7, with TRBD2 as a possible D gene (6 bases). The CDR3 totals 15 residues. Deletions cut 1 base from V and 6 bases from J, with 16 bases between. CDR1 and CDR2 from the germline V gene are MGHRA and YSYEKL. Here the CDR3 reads CASSQGRGSRFEQYF. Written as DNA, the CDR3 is TGCGCCAGCAGCCAAGGGAGGGGTTCTAGATTCGAGCAGTACTTC.

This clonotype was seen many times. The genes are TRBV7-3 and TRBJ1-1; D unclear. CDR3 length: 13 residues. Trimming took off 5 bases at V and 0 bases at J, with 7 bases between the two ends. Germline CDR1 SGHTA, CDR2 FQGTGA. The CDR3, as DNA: TGTGCCAGCAGCGCCCATATGAACACTGAAGCTTTCTTT. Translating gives CASSAHMNTEAFF.

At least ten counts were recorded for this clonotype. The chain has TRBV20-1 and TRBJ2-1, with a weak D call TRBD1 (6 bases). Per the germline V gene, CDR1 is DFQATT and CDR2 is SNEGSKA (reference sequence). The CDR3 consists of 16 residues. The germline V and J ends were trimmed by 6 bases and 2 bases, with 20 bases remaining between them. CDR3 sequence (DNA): TGCAGTGCGCGCTACAGGGTTGGAGGCGCCTACAATGAGCAGTTCTTC. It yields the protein CSARYRVGGAYNEQFF.

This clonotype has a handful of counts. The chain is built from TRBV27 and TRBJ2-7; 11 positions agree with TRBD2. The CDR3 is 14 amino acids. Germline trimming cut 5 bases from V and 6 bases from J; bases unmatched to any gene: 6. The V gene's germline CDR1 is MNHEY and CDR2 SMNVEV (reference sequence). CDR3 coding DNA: TGTGCCAGCAGTGTACTAGCGGGAGTTGTCGAGCAGTACTTC. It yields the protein CASSVLAGVVEQYF.

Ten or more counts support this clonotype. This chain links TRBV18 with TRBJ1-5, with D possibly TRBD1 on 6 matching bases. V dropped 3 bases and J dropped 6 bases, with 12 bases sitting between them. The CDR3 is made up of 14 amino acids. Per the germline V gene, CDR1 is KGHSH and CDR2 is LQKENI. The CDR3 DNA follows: TGTGCCAGCTCACCCCAAGGGGGTGGTCAGCCCCAGCATTTT. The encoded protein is CASSPQGGGQPQHF.

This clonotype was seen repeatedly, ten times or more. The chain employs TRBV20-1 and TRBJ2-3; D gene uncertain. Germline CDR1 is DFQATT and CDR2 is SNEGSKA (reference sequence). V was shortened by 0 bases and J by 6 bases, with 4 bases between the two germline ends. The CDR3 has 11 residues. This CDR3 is CSARERDTQYF. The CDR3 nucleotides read TGCAGTGCTAGAGAGAGGGATACGCAGTATTTT.

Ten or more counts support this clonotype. CDR3 residues: CSGRTGDQPQHF. The DNA of the CDR3 is TGCAGCGGCAGGACAGGGGATCAGCCCCAGCATTTT. The rearrangement uses TRBV29-1 and TRBJ1-5; 9 bases are shared with TRBD1. V lost 7 bases and J lost 5; bases outside the gene matches: 3. There are 12 residues in the CDR3. From germline, CDR1 is SQVTM and CDR2 ANQGSEA.